These 30 T cell receptor beta chains originate from one sample sequenced in a study of T-cell memory formation after mild COVID-19. Using its own MiXCR run on the 5' RACE reads, TCRdb lists one record per CDR3 protein. The data hold about 390,000 distinct CDR3 sequences, with around 20% observed a single time. What was sequenced was PBMCs or a T cell subset sorted from them (not recorded which). These receptors came from an adult woman who had mild COVID-19 (a few samples of this study predate the infection). Cell type and time point are not known.

This clonotype was counted a few times. The chain is built from TRBV12-3 or TRBV12-4 and TRBJ2-2; 7 bases agree with TRBD2. V dropped 5 bases and J dropped 6; count of bases not matched to a gene: 6. The CDR3 extends over 14 amino acids. The CDR3 sequence: CASSRIGLAGELFF. CDR3 coding DNA: TGTGCCAGCAGTCGTATAGGACTAGCCGGGGAGCTGTTTTTT.

This clonotype was seen just once. The chain carries TRBV12-3 or TRBV12-4 and TRBJ2-1; TRBD2 might be the D (5 bases). Deletions cut 1 base from V and 7 bases from J, with 11 bases between. The CDR3 is 14 amino acids. The CDR3 DNA reads as TGTGCCAGCAGTTTAGACGGACTGCGGAATGAGCAGTTCTTC. Translated: CASSLDGLRNEQFF.

This clonotype was counted between two and nine times. V gene TRBV5-6 combines with J gene TRBJ2-7; 13 bases map to TRBD2. J was trimmed by 7 bases and V by 7 bases; bases with no gene match: 11. CDR1 is SGHDT and CDR2 is YYEEEE in the germline V gene. The CDR3 loop spans 15 amino acids. CDR3 sequence (DNA): TGTGCCAGCGGAACCGGGACTAGCGGGATGATGGAGCAGTACTTC. This sequence encodes CASGTGTSGMMEQYF.

This clonotype was seen more than once but under ten times. CDR3 nucleotide sequence: TGTGCCAGCAGCTCCGAAGAGTGGGGGCGGCCTGAAGCTTTCTTT. As protein: CASSSEEWGRPEAFF. This chain uses TRBV5-5 with TRBJ1-1; D may be TRBD1 (6 bases). V lost 3 bases and J 6 bases, leaving 18 bases between the germline ends. The CDR3 length is 15 residues. Germline assignment: CDR1 SGHKS and CDR2 YYEKEE (reference sequence).

This clonotype has a handful of counts. One junction end disagrees with the germline gene, perhaps due to a read error. The J gene is TRBJ1-2, the V gene TRBV7-7; possible D gene TRBD1, 5 bases. This CDR3 spans 15 amino acids. Germline V CDR1 and CDR2: SSHAT, FNYEAQ (reference sequence). CDR3 region: CASSLAQGVNYGYTF. The CDR3 DNA reads as TGTGCTAGCAGCTTAGCCCAGGGAGTTAACTATGGCTACACCTTC.

The rearrangement joins TRBV15 to TRBJ2-7; D may correspond to TRBD1 or TRBD2 (5 bases each). Germline CDR1 reads LNHNV; CDR2 reads YYDKDF (reference sequence). V lost 6 bases and J 2 bases, leaving 17 bases between the germline ends. CDR3 size: 15 residues. The CDR3 loop is CATSLGTAPAYEQYF. CDR3 in DNA: TGTGCCACCAGTTTGGGGACGGCGCCAGCCTACGAGCAGTACTTC.

This clonotype occurred a few times. V usage is TRBV30 and J usage is TRBJ2-5, with TRBD2 as a possible D gene (5 bases). Per germline, CDR1 GTSNPN and CDR2 SVGIG (reference sequence). Deletions cut 0 bases from V and 2 bases from J, with 13 bases between. This CDR3 spans 15 amino acids. The CDR3 sequence: CAWSVLGGGQETQYF. Written as DNA, the CDR3 is TGTGCCTGGAGTGTATTGGGTGGAGGACAAGAGACCCAGTACTTC.

The V call is TRBV19, the J call TRBJ2-7; no reliable D call. This CDR3 has 14 residues. Per germline, CDR1 LNHDA and CDR2 SQIVND (reference sequence). V lost 5 bases, J lost 4 bases, and 15 bases lay in between. The CDR3: CASSSRWVEYEQYF. CDR3 DNA sequence: TGTGCCAGTAGTTCCCGGTGGGTGGAGTACGAGCAGTACTTC.

This clonotype has more than one count but fewer than ten. J is TRBJ2-5 and V is TRBV7-8, with D unresolved. The germline V gene has CDR1 SGHVS and CDR2 FQNEAQ. Trimming took 1 base from V and 5 from J, leaving 11 bases between them. This CDR3 comprises 14 residues. The CDR3 sequence is CASSLVSYTETQYF. The CDR3, as DNA: TGTGCCAGCAGCTTAGTAAGCTACACGGAGACCCAGTACTTC. The whole variable domain, filled in from reference TRBV7-8 and TRBJ2-5, reads GAGVSQSPRYKVAKRGQDVALRCDPISGHVSLFWYQQALGQGPEFLTYFQNEAQLDKSGLPSDRFFAERPEGSVSTLKIQRTQQEDSAVYLCASSLVSYTETQYFGPGTRLLVL.

V is TRBV7-9 and J is TRBJ2-7, with 8 bases lining up with TRBD2. The junction had 7 bases not matched to a gene; V was cut back by 3 bases and J by 6 bases. There are 14 residues in the CDR3. CDR1 and CDR2 from the germline V gene are SEHNR and FQNEAQ (reference sequence). CDR3 sequence (DNA): TGTGCCAGCAGCTTGGCCGGGGGGGAGCGCGAGCAGTACTTC. This sequence encodes CASSLAGGEREQYF.

There are a few counts of this clonotype. The junction does not match germline at one end; this may be a read error. J is TRBJ1-2 and V is TRBV7-9; the match to TRBD1 covers 8 bases. Germline-derived CDR1 and CDR2 are SEHNR and FQNEAQ (reference sequence). The CDR3 has 10 amino acids. CDR3 nucleotide sequence: TGTGCCAGCAGCACAGACAGGGGCGAGTTC. Amino acids: CASSTDRGEF.

This clonotype has only a few counts. The rearrangement joins TRBV27 to TRBJ2-2, with D maybe TRBD2 (6 bases). CDR1 MNHEY and CDR2 SMNVEV come from the germline V gene (reference sequence). The V and J ends lost 3 bases and 6 bases respectively, with 14 bases between them. The CDR3 extends over 15 amino acids. In nucleotides, the CDR3 is TGTGCCAGCAGTTTGATCGGGAGTGGACCCGGGGAGCTGTTTTTT. Amino acid sequence: CASSLIGSGPGELFF.

Turning to this clonotype: Mismatch with germline at one junction end may stem from a read error. The rearrangement uses TRBV20-1 and TRBJ1-5; tentative D call: TRBD1 (5 bases). CDR3 length: 12 residues. Germline V lookup: CDR1 DFQATT, CDR2 SNEGSKA (reference sequence). CDR3 sequence: CSAGGSNQTQHF. CDR3 DNA sequence: TGCAGTGCGGGGGGTAGCAATCAGACCCAGCATTTT.

The chain recombines TRBV27 with TRBJ2-7; 7 bases agree with TRBD2. The germline V gene encodes CDR1 MNHEY and CDR2 SMNVEV (reference sequence). The CDR3 totals 13 residues. V was clipped by 10 bases and J by 2 bases; unmatched bases: 8. In DNA form, the CDR3 reads TGTGCCACCTCCCGGGACTACCCCTACGAGCAGTACTTC. Its protein product is CATSRDYPYEQYF.

The V call is TRBV2, the J call TRBJ2-7; no clear D. CDR3 size: 10 residues. Germline values: CDR1 SNHLY, CDR2 FYNNEI. Trimming removed 8 bases from V and 2 bases from J, with 4 bases in between. Here the CDR3 reads CASGAYEQYF. As DNA, the CDR3 is TGTGCCAGCGGTGCCTACGAGCAGTACTTC.

V usage is TRBV20-1 and J usage is TRBJ1-5; 9 bases are a match to TRBD1. This CDR3 spans 16 amino acids. Trimming cost V 5 bases and J 1 base; bases outside gene matches: 9. Germline CDR1 and CDR2: DFQATT and SNEGSKA (reference sequence). The CDR3 protein is CSARTGGDSSNQPQHF. CDR3 DNA sequence: TGCAGTGCTCGAACAGGGGGCGATAGCAGCAATCAGCCCCAGCATTTT.

This clonotype showed up many times. This sequence joins TRBV19 and TRBJ2-3, with D perhaps given as TRBD1 or TRBD2 (5 bases each). Germline CDR1 LNHDA, CDR2 SQIVND (reference sequence). The V gene lost 5 bases and the J gene lost 2 bases, with 14 bases spanning the gap. CDR3 size: 15 residues. The CDR3 region is CASSSLGTPTDTQYF. Here the CDR3 DNA reads TGTGCCAGTAGTTCCCTCGGGACCCCCACAGATACGCAGTATTTT.

This clonotype was observed a few times. In nucleotides, the CDR3 is TGCAGCGTTTTTCGAGGGGGCTACGAGCAGTACTTC. Protein sequence: CSVFRGGYEQYF. The chain couples TRBV29-1 to TRBJ2-7; D perhaps matches TRBD1 (6 bases). Looked up from germline, CDR1 is SQVTM and CDR2 is ANQGSEA. The CDR3 runs 12 residues. The V end was cut by 5 bases, the J end by 3 bases, with 11 bases between.

This chain joins TRBV5-1 and TRBJ2-5; maybe TRBD1 (8 bases). Germline CDR1 and CDR2: SGHRS and YFSETQ. V lost 3 bases and J lost 2, with 17 bases in between. The CDR3 runs 16 residues. DNA of the CDR3: TGCGCCAGCAGCTCGAGACAGGGGAGGGAGCAAGAGACCCAGTACTTC. It translates to CASSSRQGREQETQYF.

The chain recombines TRBV10-3 with TRBJ2-3, with 13 bases matching TRBD2. Unmatched junction bases numbered 11, after V lost 10 bases and J lost 1 base. CDR1 ENHRY and CDR2 SYGVKD come from the germline V gene. CDR3 size: 17 residues. The CDR3 nucleotides read TGTGCCACGGCACCCGGGACTAGCGGGATTGGCACAGATACGCAGTATTTT. This encodes CATAPGTSGIGTDTQYF.

This clonotype has a handful of counts. J is TRBJ2-3 and V is TRBV15; D remains ambiguous. Between the trimmed V and J ends, which lost 0 bases and 6 bases, there was a span of 4 bases. The germline CDR1 and CDR2 sequences are LNHNV and YYDKDF (reference sequence). The CDR3 spans 12 residues. In nucleotides, the CDR3 is TGTGCCACCAGCAGAGATCGGGATACGCAGTATTTT. Protein sequence: CATSRDRDTQYF.

The chain joins TRBV19 to TRBJ2-3, with D perhaps matching TRBD1 (6 bases). Trimming pared 2 bases from V and 3 bases from J, leaving 9 bases between. The CDR3 length is 14 residues. CDR1 and CDR2 from the germline V gene are LNHDA and SQIVND (reference sequence). The CDR3 coding sequence is TGTGCCAGTAGTATAAGGCAGGGGACAGATACGCAGTATTTT. It yields the protein CASSIRQGTDTQYF.

In this sample, this clonotype turned up a few times. The chain is built from TRBV5-1 and TRBJ1-1; D is undetermined. The CDR3 has 14 residues. Germline V CDR1 and CDR2: SGHRS, YFSETQ. V lost 0 bases and J 0 bases, leaving 6 bases between the germline ends. The CDR3: CASSLGELNTEAFF. The CDR3 DNA is TGCGCCAGCAGCTTGGGGGAGCTGAACACTGAAGCTTTCTTT.

A remark on this clonotype: Relative to the germline gene, one junction end is altered; a read error may explain this. The rearrangement links TRBV7-9 to TRBJ2-3; the match to TRBD1 covers 9 bases. Germline CDR1 and CDR2: SEHNR and FQNEAQ (reference sequence). CDR3 length equals 15 residues. The CDR3 spells CASSLIQGAAETQYF. CDR3 sequence (DNA): TGTGCCAGCAGCCTAATACAGGGGGCCGCAGAAACGCAGTATTTT.

There are a few counts of this clonotype. This chain joins TRBV9 and TRBJ2-1; 13 nucleotides align to TRBD2. Germline CDR1 reads SGDLS; CDR2 reads YYNGEE. The CDR3 sequence is 16 residues long. V was clipped by 0 bases and J by 6 bases; unmatched bases: 3. The CDR3 DNA sequence: TGTGCCAGCAGCGTAGGAGGACTAGCGGGGGTCAATGAGCAGTTCTTC. It encodes CASSVGGLAGVNEQFF.

The J gene is TRBJ1-6, the V gene TRBV6-1, with a tentative D call TRBD1 (6 bases). Trimming took off 0 bases at V and 9 bases at J, with 15 bases between the two ends. The CDR3 is made up of 16 amino acids. Germline V gene data show CDR1 as MNHNS and CDR2 as SASEGT. This CDR3 is CASSEAVSAGVSPLHF. The CDR3 DNA reads TGTGCCAGCAGTGAAGCAGTCTCGGCAGGGGTTTCACCCCTCCACTTT.

The chain uses TRBV11-2 and TRBJ2-3; tentatively, D is TRBD2 (6 bases). From germline, CDR1 is SGHAT and CDR2 FQNNGV. Deletions cut 6 bases from V and 4 bases from J, with 17 bases between. The CDR3 loop spans 15 amino acids. CDR3 region: CASSQNSGGADTQYF. The CDR3 nucleotides read TGTGCCAGCAGTCAAAATAGCGGAGGAGCAGATACGCAGTATTTT.

This clonotype was observed a handful of times. The rearrangement uses TRBV5-1 and TRBJ2-6; D ambiguous. CDR1 and CDR2 from the germline V gene are SGHRS and YFSETQ. The CDR3 has 17 residues. V dropped 1 base and J dropped 0 bases, with 11 bases sitting between them. CDR3 sequence (DNA): TGCGCCAGCAGCTTGATTCACGGAAGCTCTGGGGCCAACGTCCTGACTTTC. Residues: CASSLIHGSSGANVLTF.

This clonotype was recorded a few times. The V call is TRBV12-3 or TRBV12-4, the J call TRBJ2-7; 9 bases are a match to TRBD2. The CDR3 runs 15 residues. The trim removed 1 base at V and 7 bases at J, leaving 8 bases unmatched. The CDR3 nucleotides are TGTGCCAGCAGTTTAGGGATCCTAGCGGGAAAAGAGCAGTACTTC. It translates to CASSLGILAGKEQYF.

This clonotype was counted at least ten times. The chain has TRBV4-2 and TRBJ2-1, with TRBD2 matching over 13 bases. The V gene's germline CDR1 is LGHNA and CDR2 YNFKEQ. This CDR3 region has 18 residues. V was clipped by 5 bases and J by 6 bases; unmatched bases: 13. This CDR3 is CASSEKSPGLAGLNEQFF. The CDR3 bases are TGTGCCAGCAGCGAAAAAAGTCCGGGACTAGCGGGACTCAATGAGCAGTTCTTC.